This T cell receptor (beta chain) was identified during a study of T cells in localized non-small cell lung cancer. Study-level points and caveats: Longer overall survival was associated with a higher density of T cells in the blood.

Only in-frame clones appear in the TCRdb table, and some are missing; sequencing was by immunoSEQ multiplex PCR. This table has tens of thousands of clones, about four fifths appearing once. Concerning this clone: The antigen is not known.

With 6 bases clipped from V and 3 bases from J, the junction kept 6 bases outside the gene matches. Looked up from germline, CDR1 is SGHTA and CDR2 is FQGTGA. The CDR3 spans 14 residues. The receptor's source is a female donor older than 55 with stage II squamous cell lung carcinoma. The chain joins TRBV7-3 to TRBJ1-1, with 8 bases aligning to TRBD1. The specimen comprised peripheral blood, sampled before any cancer treatment. The CDR3 here is CASSNGQGHTEAFF. CDR3 bases: TGTGCCAGCAGTAACGGACAGGGTCACACTGAAGCTTTCTTT.